This T cell receptor (beta chain) was recorded in a study of low-dose radiotherapy and immunotherapy resistance in tumors. Across the whole study: Administration of intravenous cyclophosphamide at 200 mg/m2 took place every two weeks, one day before radiation and immunotherapy. Aspirin was taken orally by patients at 300 mg daily for four cycles from cycle 1 day 1.

Gene-specific TRAV and TRBV primers were used for first-strand cDNA, covering alpha and beta chains. With a constant-region primer and a V-primer adapter, TCRs were subjected to 20 PCR cycles of amplification. One entry per CDR3 protein, called by TCRdb with MiXCR from the reads. Seen here are 80,000 to 95,000 distinct CDR3 sequences, under 9.5% observed once, and the top ten hold around 1%. Germline CDR1 reads SGHKS; CDR2 reads YYEKEE (reference sequence). V lost 4 bases, J lost 0 bases, and 18 bases lay in between. The CDR3 sequence is 17 residues long. This clonotype was found many times. Time point described: before trial treatment. Low-dose radiotherapy and low-dose cyclophosphamide, together with aspirin, ipilimumab and nivolumab, were given to donors. Eligibility criteria specified advanced solid malignancies devoid of tumor-infiltrating lymphocytes.

This TCR was sampled from a male donor with prostate cancer. The V gene is TRBV5-5, the J gene TRBJ2-3; D not resolved. The specimen comprised PBMCs, sampled before treatment. The DNA of the CDR3 is TGTGCCAGCAGCCAATGGGGAACAGACACTAGCACAGATACGCAGTATTTT. It codes for CASSQWGTDTSTDTQYF. Looking up the rest from reference TRBV5-5 and TRBJ2-3 gives the full variable domain: DAGVTQSPTHLIKTRGQQVTLRCSPISGHKSVSWYQQVLGQGPQFIFQYYEKEERGRGNFPDRFSARQFPNYSSELNVNALLLGDSALYLCASSQWGTDTSTDTQYFGPGTRLTVL.